This record concerns one TCR beta chain sequence. This clone was picked up one time. Its antigen is currently not known. Base qualities are not at hand, and no much larger clone is one base apart. This entry comes from a study of Ad26.COV2.S vaccination and SARS-CoV-2 variants (dated by TCRdb to the early 2020s). About the investigation overall: Vaccine-arm donors came from COV1001, a multicentre, randomized, double-blind, placebo-controlled phase I-IIa trial of Ad26.COV2.S in healthy adults. Dosing of Ad26.COV2.S was intramuscular, at either 5x10^10 or 1x10^11 viral particles, delivered as one shot or as two shots spaced 56 days apart. Investigators remained blinded to trial group allocation during experiments and outcome assessment. Trial participants were randomized into five groups of five, in which low-dose or high-dose Ad26.COV2.S was given once or twice, or placebo was given on both occasions. TCRbeta repertoire sequencing served as the tool for gauging how specific and how broad the SARS-CoV-2-reactive T cell receptors were following Ad26.COV2.S vaccination. A total of approximately 30 samples were included in the TCR-sequenced set, comprising around 19 Ad26.COV2.S vaccine recipients, 5 placebo recipients and 8 SARS-CoV-2 convalescent individuals. The full study reports these points: Higher spike-specific TCR breadth was observed in Ad26.COV2.S recipients than in placebo recipients (P = 0.0014). The study was not powered for comparison of responses between vaccine doses or regimens. Vaccine and placebo recipients had similar non-spike TCR breadth, a finding consistent with the vaccine containing only spike. After vaccination, substantial breadth of spike-specific CD8+ and CD4+ T cell responses was reported. According to the authors, total T cell responses may have been underestimated by the TCR breadth and depth analyses.

The treatment or condition label of this sample denotes: around 19 received Ad26.COV2.S at low or high dose, single or two shots; roughly five received placebo; per-sample allocation not given. For vaccine and placebo recipients, repertoires were sequenced using samples collected on day 63 after the first injection. Cohort 1b enrolled 25 or so adults aged 18-55 years at a single site in Boston, USA, between 29 July and 7 August 2020. As a vaccine, Ad26.COV2.S was a replication-incompetent adenovirus type 26 vector that expressed a prefusion-stabilized SARS-CoV-2 spike protein derived from the original Wuhan strain. TCRbeta CDR3 regions were sequenced with the immunoSEQ Assay. After extraction, genomic DNA underwent amplification by bias-controlled multiplex PCR, followed by high-throughput sequencing. In the paper's pipeline: Collapsing and filtering of sequences were performed to quantify the absolute abundance of each unique TCRbeta CDR3 region. T cell fraction was estimated by normalizing TCRbeta template counts to usable DNA, with usable DNA measured through amplification of reference genes found in all nucleated cells. Repertoire TCRs were annotated as SARS-CoV-2-specific when V gene, CDR3 amino acid sequence and J gene were exactly matched to a known reactive TCR set. The reference SARS-CoV-2 TCR set came from MIRA and was filtered for enrichment in COVID-19-positive ImmuneCODE repertoires, removing public or cross-reactive TCRs. Drawing on the MIRA antigens, annotated TCRs were analysed further at the level of specific ORF or position within ORF. Breadth was defined as the number of annotated unique rearrangements divided by the total number of unique productive rearrangements, and depth was defined as the summed frequency of the annotated unique rearrangements. TCR breadth was compared between groups using two-sided Wilcoxon rank-sum tests. This is the immuneACCESS table as TCRdb keeps it, with only in-frame sequences that have V and J called. A part of the clones is gone; compared with another copy, unresolved V genes explain less than half, and the rest is unexplained. The DNA was the basis for D and trimming; V, J and clone size are from that table. The sample table contains roughly 250,000 clones; only one count was recorded for around 88% of them. The ten largest clonotypes hold 2.9% of the sample.

V has 0 bases trimmed and J has 0 bases trimmed; junction bases matching no gene number 18. From the germline V gene, CDR1 is KGHDR and CDR2 is SFDVKD. The CDR3 starts with the cysteine, ends with the valine, and has 22 residues. Only the CDR3 portion is preserved as DNA: 66 bases, with reading frame beginning at the first base. The chain couples TRBV24-1 to TRBJ2-7, with 11 bases matching TRBD2. This receptor was obtained from a person aged 18-60 years who received the Ad26.COV2.S COVID-19 vaccine or a placebo. The starting material was peripheral blood, obtained in a trial of Ad26.COV2.S vaccine versus placebo. The sequence in DNA is TGTGCCACCAGTGATTTGTGGCTAGCGGGAGGTGTAGGACGGCTCAGCTCCTACGAGCAGTACGTC. This sequence encodes CATSDLWLAGGVGRLSSYEQYV.